This TCR beta chain originates from a study of response to subunit inactivated influenza vaccine. Whole-study findings and limits: With each seasonal influenza vaccination, the authors suggested, few new T cells are recruited.

A note on this clonotype: The antigen remains undetermined.

TCRdb passed the RT-PCR reads through MiXCR, listing each CDR3 protein once. The sample shows 290,000 or so distinct CDR3 sequences, roughly 20% of them seen only once. This specimen consisted of PBMCs from blood, obtained less than 22 months after vaccination. This clonotype originated in a man in his fifties or sixties who received an inactivated influenza vaccine.

CDR3 residues: CASSPNGTGQETQYF. As DNA, the CDR3 is TGTGCCAGCAGCCCCAATGGGACAGGCCAAGAGACCCAGTACTTC. This chain uses TRBV27 with TRBJ2-5, with TRBD1 identical over 8 bases. V trimming: 6 bases; J trimming: 1 base; junction bases outside the gene matches: 7. CDR1 is MNHEY and CDR2 is SMNVEV in the germline V gene (reference sequence). This CDR3 spans 15 amino acids.